Sequencing of this T cell receptor (beta chain) was carried out in a study of CD8+ T cells in alopecia areata. Reverse transcribed after extraction, RNA yielded cDNA as the sequencing template. Sequenced by immunoSEQ multiplex PCR; TCRdb stores in-frame clones only, minus some. The data contain over 150,000 clones, 53% of them singletons. The V end lost 4 bases, the J end lost 2 bases, and 13 bases lay between the germline ends. CDR1 is MGHRA and CDR2 is YSYEKL in the germline V gene. CDR3 length equals 15 residues. Treatment: oral pan-JAK inhibitor, 5-10 mg twice daily. Researchers took lesional scalp punch biopsies and peripheral blood from people who were alopecia areata patients.

The source is a human donor with alopecia areata. The chain recombines TRBV4-1 with TRBJ2-3; D is perhaps TRBD2 (6 bases). The input for sequencing was CD8+ T cells sorted from blood, taken at week 24, from a patient treated with tofacitinib. The CDR3 bases are TGCGCCAGCAGCCCTGACGGCGGGGACACAGATACGCAGTATTTT. Translation gives CASSPDGGDTDTQYF.